Each of the 5 T cell receptor beta chains below was sequenced from the same sample in a study of blood T cells in healthy people across ages. A second PCR of about 6 to 11 cycles used a sample-barcoded 5' primer and a J-beta primer mix. TCRdb reprocessed the 5' RACE reads via MiXCR and lists one record per CDR3 protein. This table has just under 550,000 distinct CDR3 sequences, about 25% appearing once. This same sample was also part of a study on T cells of mothers and their children.

The sequencing input was blood. The receptors stem from a boy aged 5-17 years in good health.

The table lists this clonotype with a few counts. V is TRBV3-1 and J is TRBJ2-2; 14 bases are a match to TRBD2. The V and J ends lost 3 bases and 5 bases, in that order; junction bases with no gene match: 5. Looked up from germline, CDR1 is LGHDT and CDR2 is YNNKEL (reference sequence). This CDR3 is 17 amino acids long. CDR3 protein: CASSQGLAGAGTGELFF. The CDR3 coding sequence is TGTGCCAGCAGCCAGGGACTAGCGGGAGCGGGTACCGGGGAGCTGTTTTTT.

The chain uses TRBV29-1 and TRBJ2-1; TRBD1 might be the D (6 bases). Germline-derived CDR1 and CDR2 are SQVTM and ANQGSEA. This CDR3 comprises 11 residues. V was cut by 4 bases and J by 10 bases, with 11 bases left in between. The chain's CDR3 is CSVGNRDEQFF. CDR3 sequence (DNA): TGCAGCGTTGGGAACAGGGACGAGCAGTTCTTC.

In this sample, this clonotype turned up many times. This chain connects TRBV10-3 to TRBJ2-6; D is unclear. The germline CDR1 and CDR2 sequences are ENHRY and SYGVKD. There are 16 residues in the CDR3. Trimming stripped 0 bases from V and 0 bases from J, with 6 bases between. In DNA form, the CDR3 reads TGTGCCATCAGTGAGTCCGTAGGCTCTGGGGCCAACGTCCTGACTTTC. Its protein is CAISESVGSGANVLTF.

To note about this clonotype: The junction and the germline gene differ at one end; a read error may be behind it. The chain combines TRBV20-1 with TRBJ1-4, with D unclear. The germline CDR1 and CDR2 sequences are DFQATT and SNEGSKA (reference sequence). The CDR3 sequence is 12 residues long. In nucleotides, the CDR3 is TGCAGTGCTATTGCCCTAGGTGAAAAACGGTTTTTT. Translation: CSAIALGEKRFF.

This chain uses TRBV27 with TRBJ2-3, with 10 positions matching TRBD1. The CDR3 sequence is 16 residues long. With V trimmed by 2 bases and J by 8 bases, 10 bases remained unmatched. Germline-derived CDR1 and CDR2 are MNHEY and SMNVEV (reference sequence). CDR3: CASSLRAPGTGVTQYF. The CDR3 nucleotides are TGTGCCAGCAGTTTACGCGCACCCGGGACAGGGGTTACGCAGTATTTT.